These 27 T cell receptor beta chains were all obtained from the same sample, sequenced in a study of T cells after yellow fever vaccination. TCRdb recomputed calls from the 5' RACE reads with MiXCR, one row per CDR3 protein. The repertoire consists of 350,000 to 450,000 distinct CDR3 sequences, with around 19% occurring once and the leading ten covering 15% to 20%. The material was PBMCs, obtained before the yellow fever booster vaccination. The receptors come from a man between 18 and 35 years old who received the YFV17D yellow fever vaccine.

V gene TRBV10-3 combines with J gene TRBJ2-7; 10 bases match TRBD1. Germline CDR1 reads ENHRY; CDR2 reads SYGVKD. The CDR3 sequence is 14 residues long. V shed 5 bases, J shed 5 bases, and the junction held 6 bases outside the gene matches. CDR3 bases: TGTGCCATCAGTTGGGACAGGGGAATAGACGAGCAGTACTTC. It translates to CAISWDRGIDEQYF.

The J gene is TRBJ2-3, the V gene TRBV5-1; 13 bases agree with TRBD2. The CDR3 is 16 amino acids. Germline V lookup: CDR1 SGHRS, CDR2 YFSETQ. V shed 4 bases and J 4 bases; nucleotides not matched to a gene: 6. The DNA of the CDR3 is TGCGCCAGCAGCCGGGGGACTAGCGGGGTGGCAGATACGCAGTATTTT. It translates to CASSRGTSGVADTQYF.

V and J are TRBV18 and TRBJ2-3; possibly TRBD1 or TRBD2 for D (5 bases each). Per germline, CDR1 KGHSH and CDR2 LQKENI. Trimming stripped 6 bases from V and 6 bases from J, with 16 bases between. CDR3 length equals 14 residues. The CDR3 loop is CASSLRGGLDTQYF. For the CDR3, the DNA is TGTGCCAGCTCGCTGAGGGGTGGTCTCGATACGCAGTATTTT.

This chain joins TRBV4-3 and TRBJ1-6; no definite D call. The V gene lost 5 bases and the J gene lost 10 bases, with 18 bases spanning the gap. Germline CDR1 LGHNA, CDR2 YSLEER. The CDR3 contains 15 residues. The CDR3 reads CASSRSGSPGSPLHF. CDR3 nucleotides: TGCGCCAGCAGCAGATCCGGGAGCCCGGGATCACCCCTCCACTTT.

This clonotype was detected only a few times. The chain recombines TRBV20-1 with TRBJ1-5, with a tentative D call TRBD1 (5 bases). This CDR3 is 15 amino acids long. Between the trimmed V and J ends, which lost 5 bases and 2 bases, there was a span of 16 bases. Germline lookup yields CDR1 DFQATT and CDR2 SNEGSKA (reference sequence). CDR3 sequence (DNA): TGCAGTGCTTCGACACAGGTATTTGGCAATCAGCCCCAGCATTTT. Translated: CSASTQVFGNQPQHF.

This rearrangement joins TRBV7-9 to TRBJ2-1; TRBD1 is a possible D gene (6 bases). Germline V gives CDR1 SEHNR, CDR2 FQNEAQ (reference sequence). The CDR3 loop spans 13 amino acids. Trimming took off 5 bases at V and 5 bases at J, with 10 bases between the two ends. CDR3 nucleotides: TGTGCCAGCAGCGGCCGGACAGACAATGAGCAGTTCTTC. Translating it yields CASSGRTDNEQFF. The full variable domain, completed using reference TRBV7-9 and TRBJ2-1, is DTGVSQNPRHKITKRGQNVTFRCDPISEHNRLYWYRQTLGQGPEFLTYFQNEAQLEKSRLLSDRFSAERPKGSFSTLEIQRTEQGDSAMYLCASSGRTDNEQFFGPGTRLTVL.

The chain has TRBV5-6 and TRBJ2-3; 9 bases line up with TRBD1. The CDR3 runs to 15 residues. Looked up from germline, CDR1 is SGHDT and CDR2 is YYEEEE. The V gene end was trimmed by 4 bases and the J gene end by 4 bases; junction bases not matched to a gene: 7. CDR3 coding DNA: TGTGCCAGCAGCGATACAGGGGGCCTACCAGATACGCAGTATTTT. It codes for CASSDTGGLPDTQYF.

J is TRBJ1-1 and V is TRBV10-1; D gene unclear. Looked up from germline, CDR1 is WNHNN and CDR2 is SYGVQD (reference sequence). The CDR3 has 12 amino acids. The V end was cut by 1 base, the J end by 6 bases, with 6 bases between. The CDR3 protein is CASSEWGAEAFF. CDR3 bases: TGCGCCAGCAGTGAGTGGGGAGCTGAAGCTTTCTTT.

This clonotype was detected ten times or more. V is TRBV7-8 and J is TRBJ2-1, with 7 bases identical to TRBD1. This CDR3 contains 15 residues. V trimming: 3 bases; J trimming: 5 bases; junction bases outside the gene matches: 7. Germline V gene data show CDR1 as SGHVS and CDR2 as FQNEAQ. Here the CDR3 reads CASSLTGTDDNEQFF. DNA for the CDR3: TGTGCCAGCAGCTTGACCGGGACAGATGACAATGAGCAGTTCTTC. Full variable domain (missing parts from reference TRBV7-8 and TRBJ2-1): GAGVSQSPRYKVAKRGQDVALRCDPISGHVSLFWYQQALGQGPEFLTYFQNEAQLDKSGLPSDRFFAERPEGSVSTLKIQRTQQEDSAVYLCASSLTGTDDNEQFFGPGTRLTVL.

The genes are TRBV5-6 and TRBJ1-1; D may be TRBD1 (5 bases). The CDR3 runs 14 residues. V lost 4 bases to trimming and J lost 8 bases, with 18 bases between them. The germline CDR1 and CDR2 sequences are SGHDT and YYEEEE. The CDR3, as DNA: TGTGCCAGCAGCCGCATTGGGACCGACGAGGAAGCTTTCTTT. This translates into CASSRIGTDEEAFF.

Only a few counts were recorded for this clonotype. The J gene is TRBJ1-6, the V gene TRBV7-3, with 7 bases fitting TRBD1. The CDR3 consists of 15 residues. The junction had 3 bases not matched to a gene; V was cut back by 5 bases and J by 2 bases. Germline V lookup: CDR1 SGHTA, CDR2 FQGTGA. In DNA form, the CDR3 reads TGTGCCAGCAGCACCGGGACAGCCTATAATTCACCCCTCCACTTT. Translation gives CASSTGTAYNSPLHF.

The rearrangement links TRBV5-5 to TRBJ1-1, with TRBD1 as a possible D gene (6 bases). Germline values: CDR1 SGHKS, CDR2 YYEKEE (reference sequence). Trimming shortened V by 3 bases and J by 0 bases, and 12 bases separated the two germline ends. CDR3 size: 15 residues. CDR3 DNA sequence: TGTGCCAGCAGCTACACACAGGGCATGAACACTGAAGCTTTCTTT. Translated: CASSYTQGMNTEAFF.

This clonotype showed up just a few times. This rearrangement joins TRBV18 to TRBJ1-1, with D perhaps matching TRBD1 (5 bases). V was shortened by 4 bases and J by 1 base, with 22 bases between the two germline ends. There are 18 residues in the CDR3. Germline CDR1 and CDR2: KGHSH and LQKENI. The CDR3 coding sequence is TGTGCCAGCTCACGAAACTCTCTTATCGGGGCCAAGAACACTGAAGCTTTCTTT. As protein: CASSRNSLIGAKNTEAFF.

The gene calls are TRBV7-2 and TRBJ2-7; the match to TRBD1 covers 9 bases. The V and J ends lost 5 bases and 2 bases, in that order; junction bases with no gene match: 7. The CDR3 sequence is 15 residues long. Germline values: CDR1 SGHTA, CDR2 FQGNSA. The CDR3 DNA reads as TGTGCCAGCAGCCCCCGGACAGGGGAGCCCTACGAGCAGTACTTC. Its protein product is CASSPRTGEPYEQYF.

This chain joins TRBV28 and TRBJ1-5; 8 bases are shared with TRBD1. There are 18 residues in the CDR3. Germline-derived CDR1 and CDR2 are MDHEN and SYDVKM. V lost 6 bases and J lost 4; bases outside the gene matches: 17. The CDR3 coding sequence is TGTGCCAGCAGCCCATTTCCCGCGTCGGACAGGGAAAATCAGCCCCAGCATTTT. This gives the protein CASSPFPASDRENQPQHF.

The rearrangement uses TRBV6-1 and TRBJ1-4, with 8 bases identical to TRBD1. Unmatched junction bases numbered 4, after V lost 8 bases and J lost 8 bases. The CDR3 covers 12 residues. CDR1 and CDR2 from the germline V gene are MNHNS and SASEGT. The chain's CDR3 is CASRDRIEKLFF. CDR3 nucleotides: TGTGCCAGCCGGGACAGGATCGAAAAACTGTTTTTT.

The genes are TRBV7-2 and TRBJ2-3; 7 nucleotides agree with TRBD2. The V gene end was trimmed by 8 bases and the J gene end by 7 bases; junction bases not matched to a gene: 6. This CDR3 spans 12 amino acids. Per germline, CDR1 SGHTA and CDR2 FQGNSA. The CDR3 here is CASATGGNTQYF. The CDR3 nucleotides are TGTGCCAGCGCCACGGGGGGAAATACGCAGTATTTT.

This clonotype turned up a few times. The rearrangement joins TRBV27 to TRBJ1-2, with unresolved D. Germline CDR1 is MNHEY and CDR2 is SMNVEV (reference sequence). Trimming left V 2 bases short and J 1 base short, with 11 bases between. The CDR3 is 15 residues long. CDR3 sequence: CASSLSFTYNYGYTF. The CDR3, as DNA: TGTGCCAGCAGTTTAAGTTTTACTTATAACTATGGCTACACCTTC.

V gene TRBV3-1 combines with J gene TRBJ2-7; D possibly corresponds to TRBD1 (6 bases). CDR1 is LGHDT, CDR2 YNNKEL, per germline (reference sequence). This CDR3 region has 15 residues. V was pared by 3 bases and J by 3 bases, with 15 bases between. The CDR3 reads CASSQPGTQIYEQYF. The CDR3 DNA sequence: TGTGCCAGCAGCCAGCCCGGGACACAGATCTACGAGCAGTACTTC.

In its sample, this clonotype was seen a few times. The chain employs TRBV20-1 and TRBJ2-2; D uncertain. The V gene lost 2 bases and the J gene lost 3 bases, with 7 bases spanning the gap. The germline CDR1 and CDR2 sequences are DFQATT and SNEGSKA (reference sequence). This CDR3 spans 13 amino acids. CDR3 amino acids: CSARLTDTGELFF. For the CDR3, the DNA is TGCAGTGCTAGACTCACGGACACCGGGGAGCTGTTTTTT.

This clonotype has a handful of counts. J is TRBJ2-7 and V is TRBV12-3 or TRBV12-4; D gene ambiguous. V was shortened by 3 bases and J by 0 bases, with 6 bases between the two germline ends. This CDR3 has 13 amino acids. CDR3 in DNA: TGTGCCAGCAGTTTCCAAGACTCCTACGAGCAGTACTTC. This translates into CASSFQDSYEQYF.

This chain connects TRBV6-6 to TRBJ1-2, with TRBD1 matching over 8 bases. Unmatched junction bases numbered 10, after V lost 4 bases and J lost 6 bases. CDR3 length: 15 residues. CDR1 is MNHNY, CDR2 SVGAGI, per germline (reference sequence). CDR3 region: CASSSPDRVGNGYTF. The DNA of the CDR3 is TGTGCCAGCAGTTCCCCGGACAGGGTCGGTAATGGCTACACCTTC.

This clonotype has only a few counts. The chain is built from TRBV5-1 and TRBJ2-3, with 7 bases identical to TRBD1. This CDR3 comprises 14 residues. V trimming: 6 bases; J trimming: 0 bases; junction bases outside the gene matches: 4. Germline V lookup: CDR1 SGHRS, CDR2 YFSETQ. The CDR3 nucleotides read TGCGCCAGCACCCCGGGACAGAGCACAGATACGCAGTATTTT. This encodes CASTPGQSTDTQYF.

This clonotype appeared a few times. The chain has TRBV7-9 and TRBJ2-7; 7 bases match TRBD1. The CDR3 is made up of 11 amino acids. CDR1 and CDR2 (germline): SEHNR, FQNEAQ (reference sequence). J was trimmed by 11 bases and V by 8 bases; bases with no gene match: 9. The DNA of the CDR3 is TGTGCCAGCGGGGGACAGCTTCTGGAGTACGTC. Its protein is CASGGQLLEYV.

This clonotype has a count of ten or more. This sequence joins TRBV5-1 and TRBJ1-3; D call uncertain. Trimming took 0 bases from V and 6 from J, leaving 16 bases between them. Germline lookup yields CDR1 SGHRS and CDR2 YFSETQ. The CDR3 contains 16 residues. CDR3 protein: CASSLGVDGLINTIYF. CDR3 sequence (DNA): TGCGCCAGCAGCTTGGGGGTTGACGGACTGATAAACACCATATATTTT.

V and J are TRBV12-3 or TRBV12-4 and TRBJ1-1; D perhaps matches TRBD1 (6 bases). This CDR3 region has 12 residues. V was pared by 5 bases and J by 7 bases, with 11 bases between. CDR3 sequence reads: CASSRIQGEAFF. Here the CDR3 DNA reads TGTGCCAGCAGTCGGATACAGGGTGAAGCTTTCTTT.

The rearrangement joins TRBV7-9 to TRBJ1-2; TRBD1 might be the D (5 bases). Deletions cut 3 bases from V and 8 bases from J, with 19 bases between. The V gene's germline CDR1 is SEHNR and CDR2 FQNEAQ (reference sequence). The CDR3 consists of 15 residues. The CDR3 loop reads CASSFGVQGVLGYTF. The CDR3 coding sequence is TGTGCCAGCAGCTTTGGGGTTCAAGGGGTGCTCGGCTACACCTTC.